This TCR beta chain was profiled in a study of post-analysis software for immune sequencing data. Study at large: Included courses were relapsing-remitting and secondary progressive multiple sclerosis; progressive-relapsing multiple sclerosis was also included.

The study, taken as a whole, reports: TRBV5-6, TRBV5-1 and TRBV20-1 were among a few TRBV segments more frequent in patients than controls.

Incorporated into the TCR beta cDNA libraries were unique molecular identifiers, which served to reduce PCR and sequencing biases. MiXCR, run by TCRdb on the PCR reads, gives a single entry per CDR3 protein. The sample lists about 430,000 distinct CDR3 sequences, 30% to 40% occurring once. This clonotype was counted between two and nine times. The antigen remains unidentified. The V end was cut by 5 bases, the J end by 4 bases, with 9 bases between. The CDR3 loop spans 12 amino acids. Germline V gene data show CDR1 as MNHEY and CDR2 as SMNVEV (reference sequence). Sequenced input: blood. V usage is TRBV27 and J usage is TRBJ2-7; D gene ambiguous. The receptor was isolated from a girl aged 2-15 years with multiple sclerosis. CDR3 protein: CASSPQLYEQYF. CDR3 nucleotide sequence: TGTGCCAGCAGTCCGCAGCTGTACGAGCAGTACTTC.